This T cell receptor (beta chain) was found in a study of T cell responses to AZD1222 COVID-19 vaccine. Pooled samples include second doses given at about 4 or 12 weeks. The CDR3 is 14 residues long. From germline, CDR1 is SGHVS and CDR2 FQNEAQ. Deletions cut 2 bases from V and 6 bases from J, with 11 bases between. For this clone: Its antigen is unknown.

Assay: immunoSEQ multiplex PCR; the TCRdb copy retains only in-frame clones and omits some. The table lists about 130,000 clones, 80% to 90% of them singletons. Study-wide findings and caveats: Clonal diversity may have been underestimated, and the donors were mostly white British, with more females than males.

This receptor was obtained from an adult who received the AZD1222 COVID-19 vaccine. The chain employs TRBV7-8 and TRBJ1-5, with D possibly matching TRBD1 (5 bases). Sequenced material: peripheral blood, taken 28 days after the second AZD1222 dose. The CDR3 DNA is TGTGCCAGCAGCTTACCGCGGGGACGTCAGCCCCAGCATTTT. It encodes CASSLPRGRQPQHF.